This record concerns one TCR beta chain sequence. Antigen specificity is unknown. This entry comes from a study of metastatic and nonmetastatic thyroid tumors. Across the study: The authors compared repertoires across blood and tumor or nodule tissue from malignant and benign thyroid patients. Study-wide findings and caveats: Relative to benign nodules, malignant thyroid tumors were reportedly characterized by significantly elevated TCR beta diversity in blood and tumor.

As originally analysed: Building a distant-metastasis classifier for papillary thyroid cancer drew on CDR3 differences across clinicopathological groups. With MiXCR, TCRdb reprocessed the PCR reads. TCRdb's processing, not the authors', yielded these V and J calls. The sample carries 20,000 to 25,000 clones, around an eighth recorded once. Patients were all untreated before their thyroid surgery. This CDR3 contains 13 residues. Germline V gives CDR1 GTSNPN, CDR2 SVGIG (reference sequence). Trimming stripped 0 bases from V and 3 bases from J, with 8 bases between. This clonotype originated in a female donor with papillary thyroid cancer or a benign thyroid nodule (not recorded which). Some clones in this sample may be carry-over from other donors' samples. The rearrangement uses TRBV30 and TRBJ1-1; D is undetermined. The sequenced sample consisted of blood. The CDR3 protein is CAWSVREHTEAFF. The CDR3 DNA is TGTGCCTGGAGTGTAAGGGAACACACTGAAGCTTTCTTT.